The 28 T cell receptor beta chains given below trace back to one sample, sequenced in a study of control samples from healthy donors and cancer patients (dated by TCRdb to the early 2020s). The protocol used for the library was the immunoSEQ multiplex PCR assay. TCRdb obtained this table from immuneACCESS and retained in-frame rearrangements with V and J assigned. These tables miss some clones; where compared with another copy, unresolved V genes account for less than half of the shortfall, and the remainder is unexplained. Here the sample has about 96,000 clones; approximately 93% occur a single time. More than 7% of the sample goes to the ten largest clones. Sequences were obtained from blood. Receptor source: a man between 18 and 35 years old in good health.

The rearrangement links TRBV2 to TRBJ2-1; maybe TRBD1 (5 bases). This CDR3 region has 14 residues. V was pared by 3 bases and J by 3 bases, with 9 bases between. CDR1 SNHLY and CDR2 FYNNEI come from the germline V gene. CDR3 nucleotide sequence: TGTGCCAGCAGTGATAAGGGGTTCTACAATGAGCAGTTCTTC. Residues: CASSDKGFYNEQFF.

This chain links TRBV7-2 with TRBJ1-6, with a tentative D call TRBD1 (6 bases). Per the germline V gene, CDR1 is SGHTA and CDR2 is FQGNSA. CDR3 length: 13 amino acids. V was shortened by 5 bases and J by 8 bases, with 10 bases between the two germline ends. CDR3 sequence: CASSRQEHSPLHF. CDR3 nucleotides: TGTGCCAGCAGCCGACAGGAACATTCACCCCTCCACTTT.

This chain connects TRBV19 to TRBJ2-7; D assignment may be TRBD1 or TRBD2 (5 bases each). Germline V CDR1 and CDR2: LNHDA, SQIVND (reference sequence). V was shortened by 6 bases and J by 0 bases, with 12 bases between the two germline ends. There are 14 residues in the CDR3. CDR3 nucleotides: TGTGCCAGTAGAGGAATGGGACCCTCCTACGAGCAGTACTTC. It codes for CASRGMGPSYEQYF.

This clone occurred a few times. V usage is TRBV25-1 and J usage is TRBJ1-2; no definite D call. The CDR3 runs 11 residues. V was clipped by 4 bases and J by 4 bases, with 4 bases between them. CDR1 and CDR2 from the germline V gene are MGHDK and SYGVNS. This CDR3 is CASSGLYGYTF. CDR3 coding DNA: TGTGCCAGCAGTGGCCTCTATGGCTACACCTTC.

This chain uses TRBV11-1 with TRBJ2-1; 13 nucleotides match TRBD2. V lost 5 bases to trimming and J lost 5 bases; unmatched junction nucleotides: 6. Germline CDR1 SGHAT, CDR2 FQDESV (reference sequence). The CDR3 totals 16 residues. CDR3 amino acids: CASSRTSGRTNNEQFF. CDR3 nucleotides: TGTGCCAGCAGCCGGACTAGCGGGAGAACTAACAATGAGCAGTTCTTC.

This sequence joins TRBV6-2 or TRBV6-3 and TRBJ2-1; 9 positions agree with TRBD2. Germline CDR1 reads MNHEY; CDR2 reads SVGEGT. This CDR3 has 18 residues. V trimming: 2 bases; J trimming: 4 bases; junction bases outside the gene matches: 12. The CDR3 is CASSYGGRRGGRYNEQFF. The CDR3 DNA follows: TGTGCCAGCAGTTACGGAGGTCGGCGGGGGGGCAGATACAATGAGCAGTTCTTC.

The V call is TRBV30, the J call TRBJ1-4; tentative D call: TRBD1 (6 bases). The ends were cut back, 0 bases at V and 5 bases at J, with 10 bases in the middle. This CDR3 region has 14 residues. Germline V lookup: CDR1 GTSNPN, CDR2 SVGIG (reference sequence). Written as DNA, the CDR3 is TGTGCCTGGAGTGTCGGGCAGGGGAATGAAAAACTGTTTTTT. It is translated as CAWSVGQGNEKLFF. The variable domain in full, with the rest retrieved from reference TRBV30 and TRBJ1-4, is SQTIHQWPATLVQPVGSPLSLECTVEGTSNPNLYWYRQAAGRGLQLLFYSVGIGQISSEVPQNLSASRPQDRQFILSSKKLLLSDSGFYLCAWSVGQGNEKLFFGSGTQLSVL.

There are a few counts of this clone. The V gene is TRBV20-1, the J gene TRBJ2-1; D is unresolved. This CDR3 comprises 12 residues. Looked up from germline, CDR1 is DFQATT and CDR2 is SNEGSKA (reference sequence). Trimming left V 3 bases short and J 8 bases short, with 11 bases between. The CDR3 region has the DNA TGCAGTGCTAGTCCAGTCTATGATGAGCAGTTCTTC. It encodes CSASPVYDEQFF.

This chain connects TRBV5-1 to TRBJ2-5; either TRBD1 or TRBD2 may fit D (5 bases each). The V and J ends lost 6 bases and 4 bases respectively, with 10 bases between them. CDR3 size: 12 residues. Germline V gene sequence: CDR1 SGHRS, CDR2 YFSETQ. Here the CDR3 reads CASIGGIETQYF. The CDR3 DNA reads TGCGCCAGCATTGGGGGAATAGAGACCCAGTACTTC.

The chain joins TRBV18 to TRBJ1-2; 7 bases align to TRBD1. Germline V CDR1 and CDR2: KGHSH, LQKENI. V lost 0 bases and J lost 5; bases outside the gene matches: 6. This CDR3 is built from 15 residues. The CDR3 is CASSPPDRTGYGYTF. As DNA, the CDR3 is TGTGCCAGCTCACCACCCGATAGGACAGGTTATGGCTACACCTTC.

The chain employs TRBV4-2 and TRBJ2-5; 8 nucleotides agree with TRBD2. The CDR3 contains 18 residues. V lost 0 bases to trimming and J lost 5 bases; unmatched junction nucleotides: 14. CDR1 and CDR2 (germline): LGHNA, YNFKEQ. The CDR3 sequence is CASSQDGRREGPQETQYF. Written as DNA, the CDR3 is TGTGCCAGCAGCCAAGATGGGCGACGGGAGGGCCCCCAGGAGACCCAGTACTTC.

The rearrangement joins TRBV18 to TRBJ1-3; no definite D call. The germline CDR1 and CDR2 sequences are KGHSH and LQKENI. The V gene lost 5 bases and the J gene lost 0 bases, with 8 bases spanning the gap. CDR3 length equals 14 residues. The CDR3 nucleotides read TGTGCCAGCTCAACCACAGACTCTGGAAACACCATATATTTT. The encoded protein is CASSTTDSGNTIYF.

V usage is TRBV21-1 and J usage is TRBJ1-4. TRBV21-1 is shown as a pseudogene. The CDR3 runs to 15 residues. CDR3 bases: TGTGCCAGCAGCAAATCAGGTTGCGTGGACCGAAAACTGTTTTTT. This encodes CASSKSGCVDRKLFF.

This rearrangement joins TRBV19 to TRBJ1-1, with TRBD1 matching over 7 bases. Germline V CDR1 and CDR2: LNHDA, SQIVND (reference sequence). V shed 5 bases, J shed 5 bases, and the junction held 5 bases outside the gene matches. This CDR3 contains 13 residues. This CDR3 reads CASSLTGRTEAFF. In DNA form, the CDR3 reads TGTGCCAGTAGTTTGACAGGGCGGACTGAAGCTTTCTTT.

The V gene is TRBV7-9, the J gene TRBJ1-5, with D maybe TRBD1 (6 bases). Trimming removed 4 bases from V and 0 bases from J, with 13 bases in between. Germline loops: CDR1 SEHNR, CDR2 FQNEAQ (reference sequence). The CDR3 loop spans 16 amino acids. CDR3 protein: CASSSQGSYSNQPQHF. Written as DNA, the CDR3 is TGTGCCAGCAGCTCGCAGGGGAGCTATAGCAATCAGCCCCAGCATTTT. The full variable domain, its missing parts supplied by reference TRBV7-9 and TRBJ1-5, is DTGVSQNPRHKITKRGQNVTFRCDPISEHNRLYWYRQTLGQGPEFLTYFQNEAQLEKSRLLSDRFSAERPKGSFSTLEIQRTEQGDSAMYLCASSSQGSYSNQPQHFGDGTRLSIL.

This CDR3 is CAWSRQNRMNTEAFF. CDR3 DNA sequence: TGTGCCTGGAGTCGTCAGAACCGAATGAACACTGAAGCTTTCTTT. The chain couples TRBV30 to TRBJ1-1, with D unclear. Germline values: CDR1 GTSNPN, CDR2 SVGIG (reference sequence). Trimming pared 2 bases from V and 0 bases from J, leaving 13 bases between. CDR3 size: 15 residues.

This chain links TRBV7-2 with TRBJ2-2; 7 nucleotides align to TRBD1. Germline V gene lookup returns CDR1 SGHTA and CDR2 FQGNSA. With 6 bases clipped from V and 5 bases from J, the junction kept 9 bases outside the gene matches. The length of the CDR3 is 15 residues. For the CDR3, the DNA is TGTGCCAGCAGGATCGACAGGGTAGCTACCGGGGAGCTGTTTTTT. It specifies CASRIDRVATGELFF.

This chain joins TRBV5-1 and TRBJ2-5, with D possibly being TRBD1 (5 bases). Germline V gene sequence: CDR1 SGHRS, CDR2 YFSETQ. The CDR3 has 15 residues. Trimming pared 2 bases from V and 4 bases from J, leaving 15 bases between. CDR3 coding DNA: TGCGCCAGCAGCTTACTTACAGGAGCGCGAGAGACCCAGTACTTC. It encodes CASSLLTGARETQYF.

The chain employs TRBV2 and TRBJ1-2, with a possible D match to TRBD1 (5 bases). The CDR3 runs to 12 residues. The ends were cut back, 10 bases at V and 4 bases at J, with 13 bases in the middle. The germline V gene encodes CDR1 SNHLY and CDR2 FYNNEI. The CDR3 nucleotides are TGTGCCAACCTAGACAGTTCCTATGGCTACACCTTC. Translation: CANLDSSYGYTF.

The chain has TRBV7-6 and TRBJ2-1; 7 bases line up with TRBD1. Germline CDR1 SGHVS, CDR2 FNYEAQ. CDR3 length: 13 residues. The J segment lost 13 bases and the V segment lost 8 bases, leaving 14 bases of the junction unmatched. The CDR3 protein is CASGPGGYRVQFF. Here the CDR3 DNA reads TGTGCCAGCGGCCCAGGGGGATACAGGGTCCAGTTCTTC.

The J gene is TRBJ2-7, the V gene TRBV5-6; TRBD1 matches 7 bases. The CDR3 is made up of 15 amino acids. Germline trimming cut 0 bases from V and 3 bases from J; bases unmatched to any gene: 6. CDR1 is SGHDT and CDR2 is YYEEEE in the germline V gene. The DNA of the CDR3 is TGTGCCAGCAGCTTGGCTCGGACAGGAAACTACGAGCAGTACTTC. Translated: CASSLARTGNYEQYF. The variable domain in full, completed from reference TRBV5-6 and TRBJ2-7, reads DAGVTQSPTHLIKTRGQQVTLRCSPKSGHDTVSWYQQALGQGPQFIFQYYEEEERQRGNFPDRFSGHQFPNYSSELNVNALLLGDSALYLCASSLARTGNYEQYFGPGTRLTVT.

V is TRBV29-1 and J is TRBJ1-1; unclear D gene. The ends were cut back, 0 bases at V and 0 bases at J, with 5 bases in the middle. CDR1 and CDR2 from the germline V gene are SQVTM and ANQGSEA. The CDR3 is made up of 13 amino acids. CDR3 sequence (DNA): TGCAGCGTTGAAGAAGTTTTGAACACTGAAGCTTTCTTT. It is translated as CSVEEVLNTEAFF.

As concerns this clone: This sample includes further DNA sequences coding for the same CDR3. This sequence joins TRBV27 and TRBJ1-2; D unresolved. Trimming removed 2 bases at V and 2 bases at J, with 6 bases between. Looked up from germline, CDR1 is MNHEY and CDR2 is SMNVEV (reference sequence). The CDR3 sequence is 13 residues long. The CDR3 sequence is CASSLRGNYGYTF. The CDR3 bases are TGTGCCAGCAGTTTACGAGGGAACTATGGCTACACCTTC.

This chain links TRBV21-1 with TRBJ1-1; the table names TRBD1, a call not compared with the DNA. TRBV21-1 is flagged as a pseudogene. The length of the CDR3 is 15 residues. The CDR3 loop reads CASNLQRGLNTEAFF. DNA for the CDR3: TGTGCCAGCAATTTACAAAGGGGCTTGAACACTGAAGCTTTCTTT.

The genes are TRBV25-1 and TRBJ1-2, with 7 bases aligning to TRBD1. CDR3 size: 13 residues. The germline gives CDR1 MGHDK, CDR2 SYGVNS. The V gene end was trimmed by 0 bases and the J gene end by 5 bases; junction bases not matched to a gene: 0. CDR3 region: CASSEYRGYGYTF. In DNA, the CDR3 is TGTGCCAGCAGTGAATACAGGGGGTATGGCTACACCTTC.

The chain employs TRBV4-1 and TRBJ1-1; D call uncertain. V was cut by 5 bases and J by 3 bases, with 10 bases left in between. Germline CDR1 reads MGHRA; CDR2 reads YSYEKL. This CDR3 is 13 amino acids long. The CDR3 DNA is TGCGCCAGCAGCGAGGGTGTGGACACTGAAGCTTTCTTT. Its translation is CASSEGVDTEAFF.

The chain carries TRBV6-4 and TRBJ2-3, with 7 bases aligning to TRBD2. The CDR3 sequence is 11 residues long. Germline-derived CDR1 and CDR2 are MRHNA and SNTAGT. With 7 bases clipped from V and 14 bases from J, the junction kept 9 bases outside the gene matches. CDR3 loop: CASNNAGVWYF. CDR3 nucleotides: TGTGCCAGCAACAACGCGGGGGTTTGGTATTTT.

This clone came up once. The chain couples TRBV5-6 to TRBJ1-1; D is ambiguous. Germline loops: CDR1 SGHDT, CDR2 YYEEEE. This CDR3 is 13 amino acids long. V lost 0 bases and J 0 bases, leaving 3 bases between the germline ends. CDR3 sequence (DNA): TGTGCCAGCAGCTTGGGGGTGAACACTGAAGCTTTCTTT. Its translation: CASSLGVNTEAFF. The variable domain in full, with the rest retrieved from reference TRBV5-6 and TRBJ1-1, is DAGVTQSPTHLIKTRGQQVTLRCSPKSGHDTVSWYQQALGQGPQFIFQYYEEEERQRGNFPDRFSGHQFPNYSSELNVNALLLGDSALYLCASSLGVNTEAFFGQGTRLTVV.